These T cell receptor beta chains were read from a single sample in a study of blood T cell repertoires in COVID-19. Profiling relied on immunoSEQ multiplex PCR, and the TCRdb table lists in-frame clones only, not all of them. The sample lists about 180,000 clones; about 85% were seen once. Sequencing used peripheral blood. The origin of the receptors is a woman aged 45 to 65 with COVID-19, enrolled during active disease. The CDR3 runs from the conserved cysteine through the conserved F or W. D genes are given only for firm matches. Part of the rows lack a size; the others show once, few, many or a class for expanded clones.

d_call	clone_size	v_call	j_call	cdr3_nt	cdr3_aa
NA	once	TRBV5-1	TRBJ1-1	TGCGCCAGCAGCGGGGAACAGGGGAACACTGAAGCTTTCTTT	CASSGEQGNTEAFF
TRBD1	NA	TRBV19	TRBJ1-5	TGTGCCAGTAGTACCGACAGGGTGGATCAGCCCCAGCATTTT	CASSTDRVDQPQHF
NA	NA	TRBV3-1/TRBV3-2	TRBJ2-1	TGTGCCAGCAGCCAAGATATCGAGCCAGAGGTCTTCTACAATGAGCAGTTCTTC	CASSQDIEPEVFYNEQFF
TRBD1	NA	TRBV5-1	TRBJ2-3	TGCGCCAGCAGCTTGGCTAAGGGACAGGGTAGTTGGGATACGCAGTATTTT	CASSLAKGQGSWDTQYF
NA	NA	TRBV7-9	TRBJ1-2	TGTGCCAGCAGCTTAGCACAGAGCTATGGCTACACCTTC	CASSLAQSYGYTF
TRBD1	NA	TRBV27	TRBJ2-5	TGTGCCAGCAGGACACAGGGGGCGGTGGAGACCCAGTACTTC	CASRTQGAVETQYF
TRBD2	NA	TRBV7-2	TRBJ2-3	TGTGCCAGCAGCCCTGGACTAGCGGGGAGCACAGATACGCAGTATTTT	CASSPGLAGSTDTQYF
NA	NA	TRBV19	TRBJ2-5	TGTGCCAGCAGTACTTGGGGGCAGGGGAAAGAGACCCAGTACTTC	CASSTWGQGKETQYF
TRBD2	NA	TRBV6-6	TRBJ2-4	TGTGCCTCATCTCGGGCGGGGGAACAAAACATTCAGTACTTC	CASSRAGEQNIQYF
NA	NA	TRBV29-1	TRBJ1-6	TGCAGCGCCGGGACATATAATTCACCCCTCCACTTT	CSAGTYNSPLHF
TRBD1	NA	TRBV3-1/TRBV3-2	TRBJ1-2	TGTGCCAGCAGCCAAGGGACAGGGAATAGAGGCTACACCTTC	CASSQGTGNRGYTF
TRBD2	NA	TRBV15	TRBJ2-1	TGTGCCACCAGCAGCGGGGGGGCCTGGAATGAGCAGTTCTTC	CATSSGGAWNEQFF
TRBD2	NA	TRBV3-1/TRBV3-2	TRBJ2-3	TGTGCCAGCAGCCCATCCCTCCTAGCGGGGGCCGCAGATACGCAGTATTTT	CASSPSLLAGAADTQYF
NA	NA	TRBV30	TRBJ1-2	TGTGCCTGGAGTACAGAAGTTACTAACTATGGCTACACCTTC	CAWSTEVTNYGYTF
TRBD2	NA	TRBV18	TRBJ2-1	TGTGCCAGCTCACCCACCAGGACTAGCGGGGACACTGAGCAGTTCTTC	CASSPTRTSGDTEQFF
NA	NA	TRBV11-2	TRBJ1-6	TGTGCCAGCAGCTTGGGAGGTAGATCACCCCTCCACTTT	CASSLGGRSPLHF
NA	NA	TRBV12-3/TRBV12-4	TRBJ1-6	TGTGCCAGCAGAACAAACAGGCTTCCCCTCCACTTT	CASRTNRLPLHF
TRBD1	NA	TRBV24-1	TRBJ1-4	TGTGCCACCAGTGATTCCGGGACAGGGTCTAATGAAAAACTGTTTTTT	CATSDSGTGSNEKLFF
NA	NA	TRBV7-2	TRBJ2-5	TGTGCCAGCAGACCTACAGGGCTCGAGACCCAGTACTTC	CASRPTGLETQYF
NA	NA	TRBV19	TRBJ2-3	TGTGCCAGTAGTCCCTGGGGGAGGCGGGGCACAGATACGCAGTATTTT	CASSPWGRRGTDTQYF
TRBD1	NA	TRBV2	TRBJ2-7	TGTGCCAGCTACCGGGACAGAAGTTACGAGCAGTACTTC	CASYRDRSYEQYF
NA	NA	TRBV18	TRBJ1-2	TGTGCCAGCTCACCGAGTCGGGATGGCTACACCTTC	CASSPSRDGYTF
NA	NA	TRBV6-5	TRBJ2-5	TGTGCCAGCAGTTTACAGGGTATGGGGACCCAGTACTTC	CASSLQGMGTQYF
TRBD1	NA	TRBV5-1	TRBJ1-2	TGCGCCAGCAGCTTGGACAGGGGCTATGGCTACACCTTC	CASSLDRGYGYTF